The 32 T cell receptor beta chains in this list originate from one sample, sequenced in a study of OX40 agonist ivuxolimab in advanced cancers. Profiling relied on immunoSEQ multiplex PCR, and the TCRdb table lists in-frame clones only, not all of them. The data contain under 100,000 clones, about four fifths of them singletons. This sample comprised CD4+ or CD8+ T cells sorted from blood, obtained in a trial of the OX40 agonist ivuxolimab. The receptor set was obtained from an adult with an advanced solid tumor such as melanoma, head and neck, liver or kidney cancer.

The sample holds one count of this clone. The chain has TRBV7-2 and TRBJ1-1; D is perhaps TRBD1 (6 bases). CDR1 and CDR2 from the germline V gene are SGHTA and FQGNSA. V was trimmed by 5 bases and J by 5 bases, leaving 15 bases between them. The CDR3 extends over 14 amino acids. The CDR3 is CASSRVRGRTEAFF. The CDR3 DNA reads TGTGCCAGCAGCCGGGTCAGGGGAAGGACTGAAGCTTTCTTT.

The gene calls are TRBV7-2 and TRBJ1-2, with a possible D match to TRBD1 (5 bases). This CDR3 is built from 17 residues. Per the germline V gene, CDR1 is SGHTA and CDR2 is FQGNSA. V was pared by 4 bases and J by 0 bases, with 18 bases between. The CDR3 DNA sequence: TGTGCCAGCAGCTCCCGGAGGTCCCAGGGTGCTAACTATGGCTACACCTTC. This gives the protein CASSSRRSQGANYGYTF.

V is TRBV19 and J is TRBJ2-1, with 14 bases lining up with TRBD2. This CDR3 region has 17 residues. The germline V gene encodes CDR1 LNHDA and CDR2 SQIVND (reference sequence). J gave up 6 bases and V 5 bases, and 9 bases lay outside the gene matches. CDR3 in amino acids: CASSVVWGLAGVNEQFF. Written as DNA, the CDR3 is TGTGCCAGTAGTGTAGTATGGGGACTAGCGGGAGTCAATGAGCAGTTCTTC.

The rearrangement uses TRBV10-3 and TRBJ1-6, with no clear D. Per germline, CDR1 ENHRY and CDR2 SYGVKD. This CDR3 has 14 residues. Trimming pared 1 base from V and 7 bases from J, leaving 8 bases between. This CDR3 reads CAISEYQLNSPLHF. CDR3 nucleotide sequence: TGTGCCATCAGTGAGTACCAGCTGAATTCACCCCTCCACTTT.

CDR3 DNA: TGTGCCAGAAGCCCAAGGGACATCTATGGCTACACCTTC. Its protein product is CARSPRDIYGYTF. The genes are TRBV7-5 and TRBJ1-2; the tabulated D call, TRBD1, remains unverified against the DNA. TRBV7-5 is labeled a pseudogene. There are 13 residues in the CDR3.

This sequence joins TRBV14 and TRBJ2-3; D is undetermined. The length of the CDR3 is 15 residues. Germline CDR1 and CDR2: SGHDN and FVKESK. Trimming took 5 bases from V and 2 from J, leaving 14 bases between them. The DNA for the CDR3 is TGTGCCAGCAGCAACAGACTCAGCAACACAGATACGCAGTATTTT. Translation: CASSNRLSNTDTQYF.

The genes are TRBV6-9 and TRBJ2-7, with D possibly TRBD1 on 6 matching bases. The CDR3 has 15 amino acids. Trimming removed 3 bases from V and 5 bases from J, with 17 bases in between. Germline CDR1 and CDR2: MNHGY and SVAAGI. Here the CDR3 reads CASSYQDRWKDEQYF. The CDR3 nucleotides are TGTGCCAGCAGTTACCAAGACAGGTGGAAGGACGAGCAGTACTTC.

V usage is TRBV11-3 and J usage is TRBJ2-2; TRBD2 agrees at 7 bases. The J segment lost 6 bases and the V segment lost 4 bases, leaving 11 bases of the junction unmatched. CDR1 is SGHNT and CDR2 is YENEEA in the germline V gene. The CDR3 is made up of 16 amino acids. The CDR3 loop is CASSSGLGGVAGELFF. The CDR3 DNA follows: TGTGCCAGCAGCTCCGGACTAGGTGGGGTCGCCGGGGAGCTGTTTTTT.

The rearrangement uses TRBV5-6 and TRBJ2-1; 12 nucleotides line up with TRBD2. V lost 1 base, J lost 7 bases, and 6 bases stayed unmatched. In germline, CDR1 is SGHDT, CDR2 YYEEEE. The CDR3 runs 16 residues. Written as DNA, the CDR3 is TGTGCCAGCAGCTTGCCCATGACTAGCGGGAGTAATGAGCAGTTCTTC. It encodes CASSLPMTSGSNEQFF.

The chain links TRBV19 to TRBJ2-3; possibly TRBD1 for D (6 bases). The germline gives CDR1 LNHDA, CDR2 SQIVND (reference sequence). The CDR3 sequence is 15 residues long. V lost 7 bases and J 1 base, leaving 15 bases between the germline ends. The CDR3 coding sequence is TGTGCCAGTAATCAGGGGTCCTCTGGCACAGATACGCAGTATTTT. It is translated as CASNQGSSGTDTQYF.

The genes are TRBV6-1 and TRBJ1-5; TRBD1 matches at 8 bases. This CDR3 contains 14 residues. V gave up 6 bases and J gave up 11 bases; unmatched junction bases: 12. Germline CDR1 and CDR2: MNHNS and SASEGT. CDR3 DNA: TGTGCCAGCAGGGATCGACAGGGGATTGAGGCCCAGCATTTT. As protein: CASRDRQGIEAQHF.

CDR3 loop: CASGGPDYGYTF. The CDR3 nucleotides read TGTGCCAGCGGGGGGCCAGACTATGGCTACACCTTC. The V call is TRBV6-5, the J call TRBJ1-2; possibly TRBD1 for D (6 bases). The CDR3 is 12 amino acids. The V end lost 8 bases, the J end lost 3 bases, and 10 bases lay between the germline ends. Germline V gene lookup returns CDR1 MNHEY and CDR2 SVGAGI.

This chain links TRBV27 with TRBJ2-3, with 8 bases that match TRBD2. CDR3 length: 14 residues. Trimming cost V 5 bases and J 4 bases; bases outside gene matches: 5. The germline V gene has CDR1 MNHEY and CDR2 SMNVEV (reference sequence). This CDR3 reads CASSRLAIADTQYF. DNA of the CDR3: TGTGCCAGCAGTAGACTAGCGATCGCAGATACGCAGTATTTT.

V is TRBV27 and J is TRBJ2-1; possibly TRBD1 or TRBD2 for D (5 bases each). With 0 bases removed from V and 0 bases from J, the gap between germline ends came to 9 bases. There are 16 residues in the CDR3. CDR1 is MNHEY, CDR2 SMNVEV, per germline (reference sequence). DNA of the CDR3: TGTGCCAGCAGTTTATCTTTCGGGACCTCCTACAATGAGCAGTTCTTC. Amino acid sequence: CASSLSFGTSYNEQFF.

The V and J genes are TRBV11-2 and TRBJ1-5; D remains unclear. The V end lost 1 base, the J end lost 9 bases, and 10 bases lay between the germline ends. Germline CDR1 SGHAT, CDR2 FQNNGV. This CDR3 is 13 amino acids long. CDR3 sequence: CASSLASAGPQHF. DNA for the CDR3: TGTGCCAGCAGCTTAGCCAGCGCCGGGCCCCAGCATTTT.

This clone showed up just once. The same CDR3 also results from other DNA sequences found in this sample. The chain recombines TRBV5-1 with TRBJ1-1, with 8 bases lining up with TRBD1. Germline trimming cut 2 bases from V and 3 bases from J; bases unmatched to any gene: 3. The CDR3 totals 14 residues. Germline CDR1 and CDR2: SGHRS and YFSETQ. Written as DNA, the CDR3 is TGCGCCAGCAGCTTCCAGGGGGCGGACACTGAAGCTTTCTTT. Protein: CASSFQGADTEAFF.

The V and J genes are TRBV5-1 and TRBJ2-7, with 11 bases that match TRBD1. Germline V gene lookup returns CDR1 SGHRS and CDR2 YFSETQ. Trimming removed 6 bases from V and 2 bases from J; junction bases left unmatched: 10. The CDR3 loop spans 16 amino acids. CDR3: CASTISPGQGAYEQYF. The CDR3 DNA reads TGCGCCAGCACCATAAGTCCGGGACAGGGGGCCTACGAGCAGTACTTC.

J is TRBJ1-1 and V is TRBV5-5; unclear D gene. The germline V gene has CDR1 SGHKS and CDR2 YYEKEE (reference sequence). CDR3 length: 14 residues. The germline V and J ends were trimmed by 4 bases and 6 bases, with 16 bases remaining between them. CDR3 bases: TGTGCCAGCAGCCTGAGCGAAGGGTACGCTGAAGCTTTCTTT. Its translation: CASSLSEGYAEAFF.

This clone was counted once. The chain joins TRBV19 to TRBJ1-1, with D hard to call. CDR3 length: 14 amino acids. V shed 6 bases and J shed 6 bases, with 17 bases lying between them. Germline V lookup: CDR1 LNHDA, CDR2 SQIVND (reference sequence). DNA of the CDR3: TGTGCCAGTAGCAATTGGGATCCTCCGCCTGAAGCTTTCTTT. Translation gives CASSNWDPPPEAFF.

V and J are TRBV28 and TRBJ2-5; no clear D gene. Near its end, the DNA agrees better with TRBJ2-7, so the J call may be wrong. There are 14 residues in the CDR3. Germline V gives CDR1 MDHEN, CDR2 SYDVKM. Written as DNA, the CDR3 is TGTGCCAGCAGTCCTCTAAGGGTTGGCTACGAGCAGTACTTC. Translating it yields CASSPLRVGYEQYF.

This rearrangement joins TRBV19 to TRBJ2-7; the D gene is possibly TRBD1 (5 bases). The CDR3 contains 15 residues. CDR1 LNHDA and CDR2 SQIVND come from the germline V gene (reference sequence). The V end was cut by 5 bases, the J end by 1 base, with 15 bases between. In nucleotides, the CDR3 is TGTGCCAGTAGTTCAACAGGTCTTGGGTCCTACGAGCAGTACTTC. Its protein is CASSSTGLGSYEQYF.

This clone was counted only a few times. The chain couples TRBV5-1 to TRBJ1-5, with TRBD1 identical over 7 bases. Germline V gene data show CDR1 as SGHRS and CDR2 as YFSETQ. The CDR3 is 15 residues long. V lost 0 bases and J lost 4; bases outside the gene matches: 4. CDR3 nucleotide sequence: TGCGCCAGCAGCTTGGACCCACAGGGGAATCAGCCCCAGCATTTT. The encoded protein is CASSLDPQGNQPQHF.

V is TRBV6-1 and J is TRBJ2-5; D not resolved. The end of the DNA fits TRBJ2-7 better, so the J call may be wrong. This CDR3 is 14 amino acids long. CDR1 and CDR2 from the germline V gene are MNHNS and SASEGT. CDR3 sequence: CASSELGQSYEQYF. In DNA form, the CDR3 reads TGTGCCAGCAGTGAACTCGGGCAGAGCTACGAGCAGTACTTC.

The rearrangement joins TRBV4-3 to TRBJ2-7, with D tentatively TRBD1 (5 bases). CDR3 length equals 13 residues. V dropped 4 bases and J dropped 1 base, with 8 bases sitting between them. CDR1 and CDR2 from the germline V gene are LGHNA and YSLEER. The CDR3 sequence: CASSLRQSYEQYF. CDR3 coding DNA: TGCGCCAGCAGCCTACGACAGTCCTACGAGCAGTACTTC.

The chain joins TRBV7-9 to TRBJ2-7, with a tentative D call TRBD1 (6 bases). Germline V CDR1 and CDR2: SEHNR, FQNEAQ (reference sequence). V dropped 7 bases and J dropped 5 bases, with 15 bases sitting between them. The CDR3 consists of 13 residues. Here the CDR3 reads CASTPSQGNEQYF. The CDR3 nucleotides read TGTGCCAGCACCCCATCTCAGGGGAACGAGCAGTACTTC.

This chain links TRBV7-9 with TRBJ2-5; no definite D call. The CDR3 runs 16 residues. V was trimmed by 5 bases and J by 4 bases, leaving 20 bases between them. The germline V gene encodes CDR1 SEHNR and CDR2 FQNEAQ (reference sequence). CDR3 sequence: CASSLFPGRRGETQYF. Here the CDR3 DNA reads TGTGCCAGCAGCCTATTCCCGGGCCGGCGAGGAGAGACCCAGTACTTC.

There are a few counts of this clone. This chain joins TRBV5-1 and TRBJ2-7; weak D call: TRBD1 (7 bases). CDR1 is SGHRS, CDR2 YFSETQ, per germline. There are 16 residues in the CDR3. The V and J ends lost 4 bases and 4 bases respectively, with 21 bases between them. DNA of the CDR3: TGCGCCAGCAGCCTTTCACCGGCGGGACAGCTATACGAGCAGTACTTC. It encodes CASSLSPAGQLYEQYF. Filled out from reference TRBV5-1 and TRBJ2-7, the complete variable domain reads KAGVTQTPRYLIKTRGQQVTLSCSPISGHRSVSWYQQTPGQGLQFLFEYFSETQRNKGNFPGRFSGRQFSNSRSEMNVSTLELGDSALYLCASSLSPAGQLYEQYFGPGTRLTVT.

In this sample, this clone turned up once. This chain uses TRBV6-1 with TRBJ1-4; unclear D gene. Per germline, CDR1 MNHNS and CDR2 SASEGT. The CDR3 is 14 amino acids. V dropped 11 bases and J dropped 8 bases, with 21 bases sitting between them. The CDR3 DNA follows: TGTGCCGTTGAGTCCATATCCCTCGGGGAAAAACTGTTTTTT. Its protein is CAVESISLGEKLFF.

The chain joins TRBV9 to TRBJ1-2; perhaps TRBD1 as D (5 bases). CDR3 length: 16 amino acids. CDR1 is SGDLS and CDR2 is YYNGEE in the germline V gene. Trimming took 0 bases from V and 7 from J, leaving 19 bases between them. The CDR3 region has the DNA TGTGCCAGCAGCGTAGGATTGACAGCAGGTCAGGCTGGCTACACCTTC. Its translation: CASSVGLTAGQAGYTF.

The genes are TRBV5-1 and TRBJ1-1; no clear D. V lost 0 bases and J lost 10, with 16 bases in between. The CDR3 spans 14 residues. Per the germline V gene, CDR1 is SGHRS and CDR2 is YFSETQ. The chain's CDR3 is CASSLVSGNGRAFF. CDR3 in DNA: TGCGCCAGCAGCTTGGTAAGCGGGAATGGGCGAGCTTTCTTT. The full variable domain, in which reference TRBV5-1 and TRBJ1-1 provide the parts outside the CDR3, is KAGVTQTPRYLIKTRGQQVTLSCSPISGHRSVSWYQQTPGQGLQFLFEYFSETQRNKGNFPGRFSGRQFSNSRSEMNVSTLELGDSALYLCASSLVSGNGRAFFGQGTRLTVV.

This clone was detected a few times. This sequence joins TRBV6-1 and TRBJ2-1; D gene uncertain. There are 12 residues in the CDR3. Germline V gene data show CDR1 as MNHNS and CDR2 as SASEGT. Trimming stripped 5 bases from V and 7 bases from J, with 9 bases between. CDR3 nucleotides: TGTGCCAGCAGTACCTCCGCGAATGAGCAGTTCTTC. It translates to CASSTSANEQFF.

This chain uses TRBV5-8 with TRBJ2-3, with D perhaps matching TRBD2 (6 bases). The CDR3 sequence is 16 residues long. V was trimmed by 0 bases and J by 4 bases, leaving 15 bases between them. Germline V gene lookup returns CDR1 SGHTS and CDR2 YDEGEE. CDR3 bases: TGTGCCAGCAGCTTGGATAGGCGGGACCGGGCAGATACGCAGTATTTT. Protein sequence: CASSLDRRDRADTQYF.